Listed here are 28 T cell receptor beta chains from one sample, sequenced in a study of cytomegalovirus exposure and HLA in healthy donors. The primer mix had 60 Vbeta and 13 Jbeta primers. Sequencing used immunoSEQ multiplex PCR; TCRdb keeps in-frame clones, though not all of them. The sample carries about 130,000 clones, over 60% recorded once. The sample was PBMCs. The receptors were sampled from a young man in good health and CMV-seronegative.

The chain links TRBV5-1 to TRBJ1-2; 10 bases fit TRBD1. In germline, CDR1 is SGHRS, CDR2 YFSETQ. CDR3 length equals 15 residues. J was trimmed by 4 bases and V by 4 bases; bases with no gene match: 7. The DNA of the CDR3 is TGCGCCAGCAGCCTGGGGACAGGGGATCCCTATGGCTACACCTTC. It specifies CASSLGTGDPYGYTF. Variable domain in full (rest from reference TRBV5-1 and TRBJ1-2): KAGVTQTPRYLIKTRGQQVTLSCSPISGHRSVSWYQQTPGQGLQFLFEYFSETQRNKGNFPGRFSGRQFSNSRSEMNVSTLELGDSALYLCASSLGTGDPYGYTFGSGTRLTVV.

This clone was detected only a few times. The J gene is TRBJ1-1, the V gene TRBV6-1, with a possible D match to TRBD1 (6 bases). The V and J ends lost 6 bases and 7 bases respectively, with 6 bases between them. The CDR3 covers 10 residues. Germline assignment: CDR1 MNHNS and CDR2 SASEGT. In DNA, the CDR3 is TGTGCCAGCAGCAGGGGTGAAGCTTTCTTT. The encoded protein is CASSRGEAFF.

The chain is built from TRBV13 and TRBJ2-7, with D tentatively TRBD2 (6 bases). Trimming took 4 bases from V and 2 from J, leaving 18 bases between them. Germline V gene lookup returns CDR1 PRHDT and CDR2 FYEKMQ (reference sequence). This CDR3 is built from 16 residues. The CDR3 loop is CASSSTIGDFAYEQYV. CDR3 in DNA: TGTGCCAGCAGCTCCACCATCGGGGACTTCGCCTACGAGCAGTACGTC.

The chain joins TRBV30 to TRBJ1-6; D is unclear. The V end lost 7 bases, the J end lost 14 bases, and 15 bases lay between the germline ends. In germline, CDR1 is GTSNPN, CDR2 SVGIG (reference sequence). CDR3 length equals 11 residues. The CDR3 protein is CASNDGRTLHF. CDR3 coding DNA: TGTGCCTCTAATGATGGGAGGACCCTCCACTTT.

The chain uses TRBV7-9 and TRBJ1-1; 8 bases agree with TRBD1. V lost 5 bases and J lost 7; bases outside the gene matches: 3. CDR3 length equals 12 residues. Germline loops: CDR1 SEHNR, CDR2 FQNEAQ (reference sequence). CDR3 sequence reads: CASSAGGVEAFF. The CDR3 bases are TGTGCCAGCAGCGCAGGGGGCGTTGAAGCTTTCTTT.

This clone was found a few times. V and J are TRBV27 and TRBJ1-5; possible D gene TRBD1, 5 bases. Trimming took 7 bases from V and 3 from J, leaving 7 bases between them. CDR1 MNHEY and CDR2 SMNVEV come from the germline V gene (reference sequence). The CDR3 extends over 12 amino acids. The DNA of the CDR3 is TGTGCCAGCAAGGACATCAATCAGCCCCAGCATTTT. It codes for CASKDINQPQHF.

V gene TRBV9 combines with J gene TRBJ1-5, with a tentative D call TRBD1 (5 bases). Germline V gene lookup returns CDR1 SGDLS and CDR2 YYNGEE. This CDR3 is built from 14 residues. V was pared by 3 bases and J by 1 base, with 8 bases between. CDR3 loop: CASSGQGSNQPQHF. For the CDR3, the DNA is TGTGCCAGCAGCGGGCAGGGAAGCAATCAGCCCCAGCATTTT.

The V and J genes are TRBV5-5 and TRBJ1-3, with D perhaps matching TRBD1 (6 bases). The CDR3 is 14 residues long. The germline CDR1 and CDR2 sequences are SGHKS and YYEKEE (reference sequence). The ends were cut back, 4 bases at V and 2 bases at J, with 10 bases in the middle. CDR3 coding DNA: TGTGCCAGCAGCATTCAGGGGACTGGAAACACCATATATTTT. This codes for CASSIQGTGNTIYF.

The chain employs TRBV15 and TRBJ1-5; no definite D call. The CDR3 spans 15 residues. Germline-derived CDR1 and CDR2 are LNHNV and YYDKDF (reference sequence). The V and J ends lost 2 bases and 0 bases respectively, with 8 bases between them. CDR3: CATSRRGNSNQPQHF. The CDR3 region has the DNA TGTGCCACCAGCAGACGGGGAAATAGCAATCAGCCCCAGCATTTT.

This clone is a singleton in its sample. The chain has TRBV2 and TRBJ2-7, with 10 bases fitting TRBD2. CDR3 length equals 14 residues. Germline CDR1 is SNHLY and CDR2 is FYNNEI. J was trimmed by 6 bases and V by 7 bases; bases with no gene match: 9. The CDR3 DNA is TGTGCCAGCACCTTCCTGGCTAGCGGGGGCGAGCAGTACGTC. It codes for CASTFLASGGEQYV.

The rearrangement uses TRBV9 and TRBJ2-1; maybe TRBD2 (6 bases). CDR1 SGDLS and CDR2 YYNGEE come from the germline V gene. The CDR3 loop spans 15 amino acids. The V and J ends lost 1 base and 2 bases respectively, with 10 bases between them. The CDR3 nucleotides are TGTGCCAGCAGCGTAAGTAGCGGCCCCTACAATGAGCAGTTCTTC. It translates to CASSVSSGPYNEQFF. Combining the CDR3 with reference TRBV9 and TRBJ2-1 gives the whole variable domain DSGVTQTPKHLITATGQRVTLRCSPRSGDLSVYWYQQSLDQGLQFLIQYYNGEERAKGNILERFSAQQFPDLHSELNLSSLELGDSALYFCASSVSSGPYNEQFFGPGTRLTVL.

This chain uses TRBV18 with TRBJ2-7; 8 bases map to TRBD2. Germline trimming cut 2 bases from V and 4 bases from J; bases unmatched to any gene: 4. Germline V gene lookup returns CDR1 KGHSH and CDR2 LQKENI. The CDR3 is 14 amino acids. The CDR3 loop reads CASSPLASGYEQYV. The DNA for the CDR3 is TGTGCCAGCTCACCATTGGCTAGCGGGTACGAGCAGTACGTC.

This chain joins TRBV15 and TRBJ2-7; TRBD2 aligns across 11 bases. The V and J ends lost 2 bases and 0 bases, in that order; junction bases with no gene match: 6. In germline, CDR1 is LNHNV, CDR2 YYDKDF (reference sequence). This CDR3 is 17 amino acids long. The CDR3 DNA reads TGTGCCACCAGCAGAAGGACCGGGACTAGCGGCTCCTACGAGCAGTACTTC. Translation: CATSRRTGTSGSYEQYF.

The chain combines TRBV5-1 with TRBJ2-2; TRBD1 agrees at 8 bases. The V gene's germline CDR1 is SGHRS and CDR2 YFSETQ. The trim removed 6 bases at V and 0 bases at J, leaving 1 base unmatched. The CDR3 is 14 residues long. CDR3 residues: CASTGQANTGELFF. Written as DNA, the CDR3 is TGCGCCAGCACGGGACAGGCGAACACCGGGGAGCTGTTTTTT.

The CDR3 nucleotides read TGTGCCTGGTCGAGGAGAAGGCAAGAGACCCAGTACTTC. Encoded protein: CAWSRRRQETQYF. This rearrangement joins TRBV30 to TRBJ2-5; D gene ambiguous. The CDR3 length is 13 residues. The V end lost 5 bases, the J end lost 2 bases, and 12 bases lay between the germline ends. CDR1 and CDR2 from the germline V gene are GTSNPN and SVGIG (reference sequence).

V and J are TRBV4-1 and TRBJ1-1; D unclear. The length of the CDR3 is 13 residues. Germline V gene data show CDR1 as MGHRA and CDR2 as YSYEKL. V was clipped by 4 bases and J by 11 bases, with 17 bases between them. The CDR3 spells CASSPLGISGAFF. The DNA for the CDR3 is TGCGCCAGCAGCCCCCTCGGGATCTCGGGGGCTTTCTTT.

The chain carries TRBV7-8 and TRBJ2-5; D is uncertain. This CDR3 has 14 amino acids. V gave up 1 base and J gave up 2 bases, with 8 bases separating them. Germline lookup yields CDR1 SGHVS and CDR2 FQNEAQ. CDR3 DNA: TGTGCCAGCAGCTTAGTTACAGCACAAGAGACCCAGTACTTC. Amino acid sequence: CASSLVTAQETQYF.

V usage is TRBV27 and J usage is TRBJ2-4, with D unclear. CDR1 is MNHEY and CDR2 is SMNVEV in the germline V gene (reference sequence). This CDR3 is 15 amino acids long. Deletions cut 6 bases from V and 0 bases from J, with 12 bases between. In DNA form, the CDR3 reads TGTGCCAGCAGAGTCGGGTCTTTAGCCAAAAACATTCAGTACTTC. The encoded protein is CASRVGSLAKNIQYF.

The gene calls are TRBV9 and TRBJ2-1; 11 bases fit TRBD2. This CDR3 has 16 amino acids. Germline CDR1 SGDLS, CDR2 YYNGEE. V shed 2 bases, J shed 10 bases, and the junction held 11 bases outside the gene matches. CDR3 loop: CASSVTSSGRAREQFF. The CDR3 DNA sequence: TGTGCCAGCAGCGTTACGAGTAGCGGGAGGGCTCGAGAGCAGTTCTTC.

The V call is TRBV19, the J call TRBJ1-2; 7 nucleotides agree with TRBD1. From germline, CDR1 is LNHDA and CDR2 SQIVND (reference sequence). Trimming at V came to 4 bases and at J to 3 bases, leaving 11 bases not matched to a gene. CDR3 length: 16 residues. CDR3 in amino acids: CASSTILRGHDYGYTF. CDR3 in DNA: TGTGCCAGTAGTACTATTCTGAGGGGGCATGACTATGGCTACACCTTC.

The chain is built from TRBV30 and TRBJ1-5, with TRBD1 matching over 7 bases. This CDR3 spans 16 amino acids. V shed 0 bases, J shed 2 bases, and the junction held 7 bases outside the gene matches. Germline-derived CDR1 and CDR2 are GTSNPN and SVGIG (reference sequence). CDR3 amino acids: CAWSVFYGQGNQPQHF. CDR3 DNA: TGTGCCTGGAGTGTATTTTACGGACAGGGCAATCAGCCCCAGCATTTT.

This rearrangement joins TRBV14 to TRBJ2-7; no definite D call. The CDR3 runs 13 residues. Per the germline V gene, CDR1 is SGHDN and CDR2 is FVKESK. Trimming shortened V by 3 bases and J by 7 bases, and 13 bases separated the two germline ends. Here the CDR3 reads CASSHRLGAEQYF. The CDR3 DNA follows: TGTGCCAGCAGCCACAGACTCGGCGCGGAGCAGTACTTC. The variable domain in full, completed from reference TRBV14 and TRBJ2-7, reads EAGVTQFPSHSVIEKGQTVTLRCDPISGHDNLYWYRRVMGKEIKFLLHFVKESKQDESGMPNNRFLAERTGGTYSTLKVQPAELEDSGVYFCASSHRLGAEQYFGPGTRLTVT.

The chain recombines TRBV4-2 with TRBJ2-6; 12 positions agree with TRBD1. The V segment lost 4 bases and the J segment 2 bases; nucleotides outside the gene matches: 15. This CDR3 has 21 residues. In germline, CDR1 is LGHNA, CDR2 YNFKEQ. The DNA of the CDR3 is TGTGCCAGCAGCCGCCGGGACAGGGGGCCAGAGGGGTTACCTGGGGCCAACGTCCTGACTTTC. This sequence encodes CASSRRDRGPEGLPGANVLTF.

V gene TRBV6-6 combines with J gene TRBJ1-6; D is uncertain. The CDR3 runs to 14 residues. CDR1 MNHNY and CDR2 SVGAGI come from the germline V gene (reference sequence). V lost 7 bases and J lost 8, with 15 bases in between. CDR3 nucleotides: TGTGCCAGCAAAGAGGGAATTCGGGATTCACCCCTCCACTTT. This codes for CASKEGIRDSPLHF.

The chain's CDR3 is CASNIGLAYYNEQFF. The DNA of the CDR3 is TGTGCCAGCAACATAGGACTAGCCTACTACAATGAGCAGTTCTTC. The chain uses TRBV7-2 and TRBJ2-1, with 8 positions matching TRBD2. This CDR3 spans 15 amino acids. V was pared by 7 bases and J by 3 bases, with 8 bases of the junction left unmatched. The germline V gene encodes CDR1 SGHTA and CDR2 FQGNSA.

V gene TRBV2 combines with J gene TRBJ2-1; D unclear. The germline V gene encodes CDR1 SNHLY and CDR2 FYNNEI. This CDR3 is built from 12 residues. Trimming shortened V by 7 bases and J by 7 bases, and 11 bases separated the two germline ends. The CDR3 sequence is CASISLGNEQFF. For the CDR3, the DNA is TGTGCCAGCATCTCCCTCGGTAATGAGCAGTTCTTC. The full variable domain, its missing parts supplied by reference TRBV2 and TRBJ2-1, is EPEVTQTPSHQVTQMGQEVILRCVPISNHLYFYWYRQILGQKVEFLVSFYNNEISEKSEIFDDQFSVERPDGSNFTLKIRSTKLEDSAMYFCASISLGNEQFFGPGTRLTVL.

This chain uses TRBV19 with TRBJ2-7, with D maybe TRBD1 (5 bases). Germline V gene lookup returns CDR1 LNHDA and CDR2 SQIVND (reference sequence). Trimming took 4 bases from V and 3 from J, leaving 13 bases between them. The length of the CDR3 is 14 residues. The DNA of the CDR3 is TGTGCCAGTAGTACCCGGACATACCGCTACGAGCAGTACTTC. Translating gives CASSTRTYRYEQYF. Full variable domain (outside the CDR3, taken from reference TRBV19 and TRBJ2-7): DGGITQSPKYLFRKEGQNVTLSCEQNLNHDAMYWYRQDPGQGLRLIYYSQIVNDFQKGDIAEGYSVSREKKESFPLTVTSAQKNPTAFYLCASSTRTYRYEQYFGPGTRLTVT.

Note on this clone: The sample holds other DNA sequences that translate to the same CDR3. The chain couples TRBV7-3 to TRBJ2-3; D gene uncertain. V lost 5 bases and J lost 0, with 9 bases in between. CDR1 SGHTA and CDR2 FQGTGA come from the germline V gene. CDR3 length equals 14 residues. CDR3: CASSPGLSTDTQYF. The CDR3 nucleotides are TGTGCCAGCAGCCCTGGGCTAAGCACAGATACGCAGTATTTT. Filled out from reference TRBV7-3 and TRBJ2-3, the complete variable domain reads GAGVSQTPSNKVTEKGKYVELRCDPISGHTALYWYRQSLGQGPEFLIYFQGTGAADDSGLPNDRFFAVRPEGSVSTLKIQRTERGDSAVYLCASSPGLSTDTQYFGPGTRLTVL.